One TCR beta chain is described in this entry. The data were produced by immunoSEQ multiplex PCR, yet TCRdb's version contains in-frame clones alone and is incomplete. Found here are about 170,000 clones, about 86% of them singletons; the top ten hold roughly 9.8%. This entry belongs to a study of blood T cell repertoires in COVID-19. The J segment lost 4 bases and the V segment lost 0 bases, leaving 6 bases of the junction unmatched. The CDR3 is 15 amino acids. Per germline, CDR1 GTSNPN and CDR2 SVGIG (reference sequence). The source of this sequence is a woman aged 55-75 years with COVID-19, enrolled during active disease. What was sequenced was peripheral blood. The chain is built from TRBV30 and TRBJ1-2; TRBD1 matches at 9 bases. CDR3 in amino acids: CAWSVQTGGGYGYTF. Written as DNA, the CDR3 is TGTGCCTGGAGTGTACAGACAGGGGGTGGCTATGGCTACACCTTC.